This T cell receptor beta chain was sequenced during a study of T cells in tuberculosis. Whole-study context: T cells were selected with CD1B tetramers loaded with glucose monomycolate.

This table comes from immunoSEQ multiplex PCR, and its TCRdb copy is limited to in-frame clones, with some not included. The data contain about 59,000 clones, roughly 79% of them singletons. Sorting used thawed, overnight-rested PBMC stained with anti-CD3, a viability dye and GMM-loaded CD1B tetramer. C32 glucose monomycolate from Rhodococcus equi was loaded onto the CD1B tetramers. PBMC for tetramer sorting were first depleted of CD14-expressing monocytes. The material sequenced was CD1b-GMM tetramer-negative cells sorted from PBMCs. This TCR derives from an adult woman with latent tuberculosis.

The CDR3 sequence is CASSFGRYRYNEQFF. Written as DNA, the CDR3 is TGTGCCAGCAGTTTTGGTCGCTACCGCTACAATGAGCAGTTCTTC. The chain carries TRBV28 and TRBJ2-1; D not resolved. V was trimmed by 3 bases and J by 3 bases, leaving 12 bases between them. The CDR3 runs to 15 residues. In germline, CDR1 is MDHEN, CDR2 SYDVKM.